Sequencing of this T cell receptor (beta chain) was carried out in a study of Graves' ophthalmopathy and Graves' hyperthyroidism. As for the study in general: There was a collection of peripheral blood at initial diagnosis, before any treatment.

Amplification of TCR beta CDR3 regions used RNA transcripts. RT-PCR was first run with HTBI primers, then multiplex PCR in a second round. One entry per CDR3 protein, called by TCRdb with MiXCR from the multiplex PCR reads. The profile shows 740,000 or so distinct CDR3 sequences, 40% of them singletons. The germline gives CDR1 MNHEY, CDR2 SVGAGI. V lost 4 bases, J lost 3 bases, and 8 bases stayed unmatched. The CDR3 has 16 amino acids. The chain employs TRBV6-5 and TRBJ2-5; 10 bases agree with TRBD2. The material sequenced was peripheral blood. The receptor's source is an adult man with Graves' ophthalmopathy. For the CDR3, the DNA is TGTGCCAGCAGTTCCGAGCGGGGGGGAGAGGAAGAGACCCAGTACTTC. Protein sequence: CASSSERGGEEETQYF.